The present T cell receptor (beta chain) was sequenced within a study of blood T cells in healthy people across ages. Combining a sample-barcoded 5' primer with a J-beta primer mix, a second PCR ran for roughly 7 to 12 cycles. A single record per CDR3 protein comes from TCRdb applying MiXCR to the 5' RACE reads. The sample carries about 900,000 distinct CDR3 sequences, about 48% recorded once. In terms of origin and age, donors were healthy Caucasian individuals from Russia aged 6 to 90. PBMCs were isolated at a quantity of at least 6 million per sample. The germline CDR1 and CDR2 sequences are SGHTA and FQGNSA. The V segment lost 3 bases and the J segment 0 bases; nucleotides outside the gene matches: 1. This CDR3 region has 15 residues.

The receptor's source is a man aged 25 to 45 in good health. What was sequenced was blood. The genes are TRBV7-2 and TRBJ2-7, with TRBD1 identical over 11 bases. CDR3 coding DNA: TGTGCCAGCAGCTTGGACAGGGGGCGCTCCTACGAGCAGTACTTC. It yields the protein CASSLDRGRSYEQYF.